Given below is one T cell receptor (beta chain) in context. TCRdb's table, derived via immunoSEQ multiplex PCR, lists solely in-frame clones and lacks some. The sample holds fewer than 50 clones. The CDR3 sequence is 14 residues long. The V end lost 4 bases, the J end lost 5 bases, and 10 bases lay between the germline ends. CD1B tetramers were loaded with Rhodococcus equi-derived C32 glucose monomycolate. After thawing and overnight rest, PBMC were stained with GMM-loaded CD1B tetramer, viability dye and anti-CD3 for sorting. A deliberately high sort gate kept tetramer-negative cells out of the tetramer-positive sort. The sample comes from a study of T cells in tuberculosis.

Material: CD1b-GMM tetramer-positive cells sorted from PBMCs. The clonotype was recovered from an adult woman with latent tuberculosis. The V gene is TRBV5-7, the J gene TRBJ2-6, with D unclear. TRBV5-7 is assigned to the ORF class and has an uncertain function. The chain's CDR3 is CASSVQSRANVLTF. DNA for the CDR3: TGTGCCAGCAGCGTACAAAGTCGGGCCAACGTCCTGACTTTC.